Included here is one TCR beta chain sequence, with context. Its antigen is not known. The source of the sample is a study of T cell responses to AZD1222 COVID-19 vaccine. Overall study findings and caveats: Two doses of AZD1222 preceded a rise in Spike-specific TCR breadth and depth.

Doses given second, at about 4 or about 12 weeks, were pooled. The CDR3 runs 15 residues. Germline V gene data show CDR1 as SEHNR and CDR2 as FQNEAQ (reference sequence). The junction had 7 bases not matched to a gene; V was cut back by 5 bases and J by 3 bases. Profiled with immunoSEQ multiplex PCR; TCRdb holds only in-frame clones, not every one. Among 91,000 or so clones listed, about 94% were seen once. The receptor was derived from an adult who received the AZD1222 COVID-19 vaccine. The specimen was peripheral blood, collected 28 days after the second AZD1222 dose. The V call is TRBV7-9, the J call TRBJ2-7, with TRBD1 matching 10 bases. As DNA, the CDR3 is TGTGCCAGCAGCAAGAGTGGACAGGGGGTCTACGAGCAGTACTTC. It codes for CASSKSGQGVYEQYF.